What follows is one T cell receptor beta chain and its context. The record originates from a study of T cell changes during pregnancy in multiple sclerosis. Germline lookup yields CDR1 SQVTM and CDR2 ANQGSEA. Unmatched junction bases numbered 10, after V lost 7 bases and J lost 8 bases. The CDR3 spans 13 residues. Assay used: immunoSEQ multiplex PCR; TCRdb lists only in-frame clones, some missing. The sample includes about 77,000 clones, under 95% of them seen just once. The origin of this receptor is a female donor in good health, enrolled as a control in a pregnancy study. The source material was peripheral blood, sampled after pregnancy. V and J are TRBV29-1 and TRBJ1-4; TRBD1 agrees at 7 bases. The CDR3 loop reads CSAVGGEAEKLFF. Written as DNA, the CDR3 is TGCAGCGCCGTAGGGGGCGAGGCAGAAAAACTGTTTTTT.